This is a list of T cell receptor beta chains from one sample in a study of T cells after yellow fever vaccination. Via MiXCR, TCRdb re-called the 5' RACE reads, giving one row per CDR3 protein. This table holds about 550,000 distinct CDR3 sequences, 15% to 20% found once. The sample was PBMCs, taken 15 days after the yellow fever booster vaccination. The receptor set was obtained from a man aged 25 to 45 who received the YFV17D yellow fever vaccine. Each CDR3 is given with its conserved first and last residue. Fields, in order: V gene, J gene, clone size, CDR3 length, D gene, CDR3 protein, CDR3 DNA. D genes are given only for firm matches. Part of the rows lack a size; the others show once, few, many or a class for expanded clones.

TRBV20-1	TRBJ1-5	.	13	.	CSARAAGPQPQHF	TGCAGTGCTAGAGCTGCAGGGCCTCAGCCCCAGCATTTT
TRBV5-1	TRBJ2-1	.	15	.	CASSLTGFAYNEQFF	TGCGCCAGCAGCTTGACAGGTTTCGCCTACAATGAGCAGTTCTTC
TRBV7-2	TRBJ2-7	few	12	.	CASSPAGDEQYF	TGTGCCAGCAGCCCGGCCGGCGACGAGCAGTACTTC
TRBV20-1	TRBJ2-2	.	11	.	CSVQTKGELFF	TGCAGTGTCCAGACTAAGGGGGAGCTGTTTTTT
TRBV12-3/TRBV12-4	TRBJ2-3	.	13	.	CASSLDDTDTQYF	TGTGCCAGCAGTTTAGACGACACAGATACGCAGTATTTT
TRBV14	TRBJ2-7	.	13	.	CASRDGDSYEQYF	TGTGCCAGCAGGGACGGCGACAGCTACGAGCAGTACTTC
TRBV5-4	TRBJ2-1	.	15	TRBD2	CASSLLAGGPDEQFF	TGTGCCAGCAGCTTGCTTGCGGGAGGGCCCGATGAGCAGTTCTTC
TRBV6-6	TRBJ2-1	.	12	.	CASTQAGNEQFF	TGTGCCAGCACACAAGCCGGCAATGAGCAGTTCTTC
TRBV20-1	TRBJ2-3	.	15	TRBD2	CSARVLAGGWDTQYF	TGCAGTGCTAGGGTGCTAGCGGGAGGTTGGGATACGCAGTATTTT
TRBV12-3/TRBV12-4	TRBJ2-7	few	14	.	CASSFRQEDYEQYF	TGTGCCAGCAGTTTTAGGCAGGAAGACTACGAGCAGTACTTC
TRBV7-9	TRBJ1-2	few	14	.	CASSYSGVFGGYTF	TGTGCCAGCAGTTATAGCGGAGTGTTCGGTGGCTACACCTTC
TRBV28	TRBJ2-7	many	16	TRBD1	CASRSYGTGSSYEQYF	TGTGCCAGCAGATCTTACGGGACAGGGTCTTCTTACGAGCAGTACTTC
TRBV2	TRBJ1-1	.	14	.	CASSEQGSYTEAFF	TGTGCCAGCAGTGAACAGGGGTCTTACACTGAAGCTTTCTTT
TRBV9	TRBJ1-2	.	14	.	CASSVDLGNYGYTF	TGTGCCAGCAGCGTAGATCTGGGTAACTATGGCTACACCTTC
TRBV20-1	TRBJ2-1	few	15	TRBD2	CSARDISGSSYEQFF	TGCAGTGCTAGAGATATAAGCGGGAGTAGTTATGAGCAGTTCTTC
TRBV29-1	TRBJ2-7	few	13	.	CSVRDRTSYEQYF	TGCAGCGTGCGCGACAGGACCTCCTACGAGCAGTACTTC
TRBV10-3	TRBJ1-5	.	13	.	CAISAQPNQPQHF	TGTGCCATCAGTGCACAGCCGAATCAGCCCCAGCATTTT
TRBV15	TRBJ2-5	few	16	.	CATSSRGDPWGETQYF	TGTGCCACCAGCAGCCGAGGGGACCCCTGGGGGGAGACCCAGTACTTC
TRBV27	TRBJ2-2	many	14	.	CASRPGPNTGELFF	TGTGCCAGCAGGCCAGGACCGAACACCGGGGAGCTGTTTTTT
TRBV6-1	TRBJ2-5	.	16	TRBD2	CASRSQTSGDQETQYF	TGTGCCAGCAGAAGTCAGACTAGCGGGGACCAAGAGACCCAGTACTTC
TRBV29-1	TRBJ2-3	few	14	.	CSVERQARTDTQYF	TGCAGCGTTGAGAGGCAGGCACGCACAGATACGCAGTATTTT
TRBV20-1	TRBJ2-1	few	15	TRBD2	CSVATSGRRYNEQFF	TGCAGTGTCGCTACTAGCGGGAGGAGGTACAATGAGCAGTTCTTC
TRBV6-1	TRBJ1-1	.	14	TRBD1	CATTSGQLNTEAFF	TGTGCCACCACCTCGGGACAGCTGAACACTGAAGCTTTCTTT